These 14 T cell receptor beta chains came from one sample sequenced in a study of OX40 agonist ivuxolimab in advanced cancers. Using immunoSEQ multiplex PCR, the repertoire was profiled, and TCRdb retains in-frame clones only, with some absent. The table includes tens of thousands of clones, about 91% detected once. The input for sequencing was CD4+ or CD8+ T cells sorted from blood, taken in a trial of the OX40 agonist ivuxolimab. These receptors originate from an adult with an advanced solid tumor such as melanoma, head and neck, liver or kidney cancer.

This chain joins TRBV4-3 and TRBJ1-2, with D perhaps TRBD1 (5 bases). The CDR3 is 17 residues long. V was shortened by 0 bases and J by 4 bases, with 18 bases between the two germline ends. Germline loops: CDR1 LGHNA, CDR2 YSLEER. CDR3: CASSQDRRTRDGYGYTF. The CDR3 nucleotides are TGCGCCAGCAGCCAAGATCGAAGGACACGGGACGGCTATGGCTACACCTTC.

This rearrangement joins TRBV5-6 to TRBJ2-7; tentatively, D is TRBD2 (6 bases). CDR3 length: 12 residues. Germline lookup yields CDR1 SGHDT and CDR2 YYEEEE. The V end lost 1 base, the J end lost 7 bases, and 9 bases lay between the germline ends. CDR3 sequence reads: CASSLRGTEQYF. CDR3 DNA sequence: TGTGCCAGCAGCTTGCGGGGGACTGAGCAGTACTTC.

V and J are TRBV28 and TRBJ1-2, with D perhaps TRBD1 (5 bases). Trimming removed 6 bases from V and 8 bases from J, with 13 bases in between. Germline V CDR1 and CDR2: MDHEN, SYDVKM. The CDR3 loop spans 12 amino acids. The CDR3, as DNA: TGTGCCAGCAGGCCAGGGTTGGGCGGCTACACCTTC. Protein product: CASRPGLGGYTF.

CDR3 region: CASSVAPGLAGGPGELFF. CDR3 DNA sequence: TGTGCCAGCAGCGTAGCTCCGGGACTAGCGGGAGGGCCCGGGGAGCTGTTTTTT. The chain has TRBV9 and TRBJ2-2; 16 bases agree with TRBD2. Trimming took 0 bases from V and 6 from J; bases not matched to a gene: 5. The CDR3 runs to 18 residues. The germline V gene has CDR1 SGDLS and CDR2 YYNGEE.

The gene calls are TRBV9 and TRBJ2-1, with 8 nucleotides matching TRBD1. Trimming removed 4 bases from V and 2 bases from J; junction bases left unmatched: 8. Germline V gene sequence: CDR1 SGDLS, CDR2 YYNGEE. The CDR3 has 16 amino acids. CDR3 coding DNA: TGTGCCAGCAGCACCATGGACAGGGCCCCCTACAATGAGCAGTTCTTC. The encoded protein is CASSTMDRAPYNEQFF.

The sample holds one count of this clone. The chain joins TRBV6-5 to TRBJ1-2; D perhaps matches TRBD1 (5 bases). Germline V CDR1 and CDR2: MNHEY, SVGAGI. There are 15 residues in the CDR3. The germline V and J ends were trimmed by 6 bases and 4 bases, with 18 bases remaining between them. The CDR3 sequence is CASRGGYEGGYGYTF. Written as DNA, the CDR3 is TGTGCCAGCAGGGGGGGGTATGAGGGTGGCTATGGCTACACCTTC.

The chain links TRBV7-2 to TRBJ1-1; D is possibly TRBD1 (5 bases). V lost 1 base and J 1 base, leaving 7 bases between the germline ends. This CDR3 has 14 residues. The germline V gene encodes CDR1 SGHTA and CDR2 FQGNSA. The CDR3 reads CASSLGGENTEAFF. For the CDR3, the DNA is TGTGCCAGCAGCTTAGGAGGGGAGAACACTGAAGCTTTCTTT.

The chain has TRBV6-1 and TRBJ1-5; no reliable D call. The CDR3 is made up of 15 amino acids. Germline CDR1 is MNHNS and CDR2 is SASEGT. Trimming removed 7 bases from V and 2 bases from J, with 15 bases in between. CDR3 loop: CASISDPGGNQPQHF. The CDR3 region has the DNA TGTGCCAGCATCTCCGATCCCGGGGGCAATCAGCCCCAGCATTTT.

The genes are TRBV27 and TRBJ2-7; 11 bases map to TRBD2. Germline CDR1 MNHEY, CDR2 SMNVEV (reference sequence). The CDR3 extends over 15 amino acids. The V segment lost 0 bases and the J segment 4 bases; nucleotides outside the gene matches: 2. Written as DNA, the CDR3 is TGTGCCAGCAGTTTATCCCTAGCGGGAGGATACGAGCAGTACTTC. Residues: CASSLSLAGGYEQYF.

V gene TRBV7-2 combines with J gene TRBJ2-7; possibly TRBD2 for D (6 bases). V was cut by 3 bases and J by 5 bases, with 14 bases left in between. The length of the CDR3 is 14 residues. Germline V gives CDR1 SGHTA, CDR2 FQGNSA. The CDR3 nucleotides are TGTGCCAGCAGCTTGACTAGTGTTGGAAACGAGCAGTACTTC. Protein sequence: CASSLTSVGNEQYF. The full variable domain, completed using reference TRBV7-2 and TRBJ2-7, is GAGVSQSPSNKVTEKGKDVELRCDPISGHTALYWYRQSLGQGLEFLIYFQGNSAPDKSGLPSDRFSAERTGGSVSTLTIQRTQQEDSAVYLCASSLTSVGNEQYFGPGTRLTVT.

V usage is TRBV19 and J usage is TRBJ1-1, with D maybe TRBD1 (5 bases). Looked up from germline, CDR1 is LNHDA and CDR2 is SQIVND (reference sequence). The CDR3 has 16 amino acids. Trimming pared 3 bases from V and 1 base from J, leaving 15 bases between. This chain's CDR3 is CASSIAVYGGNTEAFF. The CDR3 DNA sequence: TGTGCCAGTAGTATCGCTGTGTACGGGGGGAACACTGAAGCTTTCTTT.

The chain is built from TRBV7-8 and TRBJ2-7; D gene ambiguous. Deletions cut 1 base from V and 2 bases from J, with 6 bases between. This CDR3 is built from 13 residues. Germline lookup yields CDR1 SGHVS and CDR2 FQNEAQ. The DNA for the CDR3 is TGTGCCAGCAGCTTAGAGGTAGCCTACGAGCAGTACTTC. Its protein is CASSLEVAYEQYF.

This clone was seen once. The CDR3 is CASSFIAGYPEQFF. The CDR3 DNA sequence: TGTGCCAGCAGCTTCATTGCGGGGTATCCTGAGCAGTTCTTC. The chain couples TRBV7-9 to TRBJ2-1; D perhaps matches TRBD2 (6 bases). Trimming shortened V by 3 bases and J by 9 bases, and 15 bases separated the two germline ends. CDR3 size: 14 residues. Germline CDR1 is SEHNR and CDR2 is FQNEAQ (reference sequence).

V gene TRBV28 combines with J gene TRBJ2-7; D is uncertain. Germline V lookup: CDR1 MDHEN, CDR2 SYDVKM. Trimming cost V 6 bases and J 1 base, with 13 bases left between them. The CDR3 length is 14 residues. CDR3 nucleotides: TGTGCCAGCAGGCCCATACTGGAGTCCTACGAGCAGTACTTC. It translates to CASRPILESYEQYF.